The clone carrying this T cell receptor beta chain has only one observation. This record comes from a study of blood T cell repertoires in COVID-19. Study context: PBMCs, B-cell-depleted T cells, or T cells were the source of the cDNA or gDNA that made up the material.

In the original processing: For nucleated cells, counts were estimated from reference gene primer amplification. TCRdb's table, derived via immunoSEQ multiplex PCR, lists solely in-frame clones and lacks some. That table gives V, J and clone size, and the DNA gave D and trimming. The table has 75,000 to 80,000 clones, approximately 90% seen once. The receptor comes from a human donor in a cohort sampled during active COVID-19. The sample consisted of peripheral blood.

The CDR3 region is CASSLATSGGADTQYF. In nucleotides, the CDR3 is TGTGCCAGCAGCTTGGCCACTAGCGGGGGGGCAGATACGCAGTATTTT. The V call is TRBV7-8, the J call TRBJ2-3; TRBD2 agrees at 13 bases. With V trimmed by 3 bases and J by 4 bases, 4 bases remained unmatched. The germline V gene has CDR1 SGHVS and CDR2 FQNEAQ. The CDR3 spans 16 residues.